These 5 T cell receptor beta chains were all obtained from the same sample, sequenced in a study of blood T cell repertoires in COVID-19 (TCRdb year 2020). The method behind the library was the immunoSEQ multiplex PCR assay. Imported from immuneACCESS, the table was reduced by TCRdb to in-frame sequences with V and J called. These copies leave out some clones; in studies compared against another copy, an unresolved V gene accounts for under half, and the cause of the remainder is not known. Within this sample are around 500,000 clones, with 85% to 90% of them counted one time only. Together, the top ten hold 1.8% of the sample. Sequenced input: PBMCs or T cells enriched from blood (not recorded which). These receptors originate from a woman in her thirties or forties who had recovered from COVID-19.

The chain carries TRBV3-1 (or the pseudogene TRBV3-2) and TRBJ2-3, with D possibly TRBD2 on 6 matching bases. The V end was cut by 6 bases, the J end by 0 bases, with 10 bases between. Germline CDR1 LGHDT, CDR2 YNNKEL (reference sequence). The CDR3 loop spans 14 amino acids. The CDR3, as DNA: TGTGCCAGCAGGGGGAGCGGGAGCACAGATACGCAGTATTTT. It encodes CASRGSGSTDTQYF.

The V and J genes are TRBV4-1 and TRBJ2-7, with 12 bases that match TRBD2. After removal of 5 bases from V and 4 bases from J, the junction contained 3 bases not matched to a gene. The CDR3 is 14 amino acids. The germline CDR1 and CDR2 sequences are MGHRA and YSYEKL. CDR3 nucleotides: TGCGCCAGCAGCACGACTAGCGGGAGTTACGAGCAGTACTTC. Its protein product is CASSTTSGSYEQYF.

Comments on this clone: The same CDR3 can be traced to other DNA sequences in this sample. V usage is TRBV5-1 and J usage is TRBJ1-2; D possibly corresponds to TRBD1 (5 bases). The V and J ends lost 0 bases and 5 bases respectively, with 14 bases between them. The CDR3 length is 15 residues. The germline gives CDR1 SGHRS, CDR2 YFSETQ. This CDR3 is CASSLEGQGPYGYTF. The DNA for the CDR3 is TGCGCCAGCAGCTTGGAGGGCCAGGGCCCATATGGCTACACCTTC.

This clone was picked up a small number of times. The chain couples TRBV2 to TRBJ2-2; a weak D match, TRBD2 (6 bases). V shed 6 bases and J shed 5 bases, with 13 bases lying between them. The CDR3 consists of 14 residues. The germline V gene encodes CDR1 SNHLY and CDR2 FYNNEI. The CDR3 region is CASSGTQRTGELFF. DNA of the CDR3: TGTGCCAGCAGCGGGACTCAACGAACCGGGGAGCTGTTTTTT.

This chain connects TRBV6-2 or TRBV6-3 to TRBJ1-2, with TRBD1 as a possible D gene (5 bases). This CDR3 is 13 amino acids long. Trimming cost V 3 bases and J 8 bases, with 13 bases left between them. Germline V CDR1 and CDR2: MNHEY, SVGEGT. The CDR3 DNA follows: TGTGCCAGCAGTTATCACAGGTCCCTGGGCTACACCTTC. Encoded protein: CASSYHRSLGYTF.